The 10 T cell receptor beta chains listed next were all sequenced from one sample in a study of shared clonotypes between healthy human individuals. Only in-frame clones appear in the TCRdb table, and some are missing; sequencing was by immunoSEQ multiplex PCR. Here the sample spans over a million clones, more than 65% being singletons. Sequences were obtained from memory CD4+ T cells sorted from blood. Subset specified: CD45RA-negative fraction. These receptors were obtained from a man aged 18-30 years in good health.

The rearrangement joins TRBV2 to TRBJ1-1; D remains ambiguous. Per germline, CDR1 SNHLY and CDR2 FYNNEI. Trimming cost V 10 bases and J 0 bases, with 12 bases left between them. This CDR3 is built from 13 residues. The CDR3 DNA reads as TGTGCCACCCGCGGGGATTTGAACACTGAAGCTTTCTTT. This encodes CATRGDLNTEAFF.

The CDR3 DNA sequence: TGTGCCAGCAGCTTAAGTAGCGGGAGGTACAATGAGCAGTTCTTC. Translated, it gives CASSLSSGRYNEQFF. The V gene is TRBV7-8, the J gene TRBJ2-1; TRBD2 matches at 10 bases. The ends lost 2 bases at V and 4 bases at J; junction bases unmatched: 2. Germline loops: CDR1 SGHVS, CDR2 FQNEAQ. The CDR3 is 15 residues long.

V gene TRBV7-2 combines with J gene TRBJ2-7; possible D gene TRBD2, 5 bases. V was shortened by 2 bases and J by 6 bases, with 20 bases between the two germline ends. Germline CDR1 is SGHTA and CDR2 is FQGNSA. CDR3 length: 16 residues. CDR3 sequence: CASSLITTGLRAEQYF. CDR3 DNA: TGTGCCAGCAGCTTAATAACTACGGGATTGAGGGCCGAGCAGTACTTC.

This clone was counted only a few times. The genes are TRBV10-2 and TRBJ2-1, with TRBD2 identical over 11 bases. The germline V gene has CDR1 WSHSY and CDR2 SAAADI. The length of the CDR3 is 17 residues. V was clipped by 6 bases and J by 0 bases; unmatched bases: 7. DNA for the CDR3: TGCGCCAGCAGCCCCTACACTAGCGGGAGCTCCTACAATGAGCAGTTCTTC. This encodes CASSPYTSGSSYNEQFF.

The V and J genes are TRBV5-4 and TRBJ2-7, with D possibly TRBD2 on 7 matching bases. The CDR3 length is 15 residues. Trimming stripped 0 bases from V and 5 bases from J, with 15 bases between. Germline CDR1 reads SGHNT; CDR2 reads YYREEE (reference sequence). The CDR3, as DNA: TGTGCCAGCAGCTTGGAGGGGGGGCCGTTCCACGAGCAGTACTTC. It yields the protein CASSLEGGPFHEQYF.

This clone was picked up many times. V and J are TRBV28 and TRBJ2-7, with unresolved D. From germline, CDR1 is MDHEN and CDR2 SYDVKM. The CDR3 covers 13 residues. V lost 6 bases and J lost 2, with 11 bases in between. CDR3 in amino acids: CASRGSHAYEQYF. The CDR3 region has the DNA TGTGCCAGCAGGGGTAGCCACGCCTACGAGCAGTACTTC.

The CDR3 loop is CASSHEARNQPQHF. CDR3 in DNA: TGTGCCAGCTCACATGAGGCAAGGAATCAGCCCCAGCATTTT. The chain carries TRBV18 and TRBJ1-5; D remains unclear. Trimming took off 4 bases at V and 4 bases at J, with 11 bases between the two ends. The CDR3 totals 14 residues. Germline CDR1 KGHSH, CDR2 LQKENI.

DNA for the CDR3: TGTGCCAGCTCACCACCGGAGAGGGGGAACACTGAAGCTTTCTTT. Protein product: CASSPPERGNTEAFF. The J gene is TRBJ1-1, the V gene TRBV18; the D gene is possibly TRBD1 (5 bases). Germline lookup yields CDR1 KGHSH and CDR2 LQKENI. The V gene lost 0 bases and the J gene lost 1 base, with 9 bases spanning the gap. This CDR3 has 15 amino acids.

V usage is TRBV28 and J usage is TRBJ1-1, with TRBD1 matching over 9 bases. The CDR3 loop spans 15 amino acids. V lost 6 bases and J lost 4; bases outside the gene matches: 9. Per germline, CDR1 MDHEN and CDR2 SYDVKM. CDR3 in DNA: TGTGCCAGCAGGCCACAGGGGGCGCGAGGCACTGAAGCTTTCTTT. This sequence encodes CASRPQGARGTEAFF.

The chain is built from TRBV6-5 and TRBJ2-1, with unresolved D. Trimming took 5 bases from V and 11 from J, leaving 10 bases between them. CDR1 is MNHEY, CDR2 SVGAGI, per germline. CDR3 length: 11 residues. The CDR3, as DNA: TGTGCCAGCAGTGAATATACTAAGCAGTTCTTC. Protein: CASSEYTKQFF.